This passage covers 7 T cell receptor beta chains from one sample sequenced in a study of OX40 agonist ivuxolimab in advanced cancers. Clones were sequenced by immunoSEQ multiplex PCR, and TCRdb holds only the in-frame ones, with some missing. The top ten hold more than 0.6% of the sample, which has 80,000 to 95,000 clones, about 88% seen once. This specimen consisted of CD4+ or CD8+ T cells sorted from blood, obtained in a trial of the OX40 agonist ivuxolimab. Receptors were obtained from an adult with an advanced solid tumor such as melanoma, head and neck, liver or kidney cancer.

On this clone: Other DNA sequences in this sample translate to the same CDR3. The CDR3 is CASSVGSGVSTDTQYF. DNA for the CDR3: TGTGCCAGCAGCGTAGGGAGCGGGGTGAGCACAGATACGCAGTATTTT. The chain employs TRBV9 and TRBJ2-3; 7 nucleotides match TRBD2. The CDR3 contains 16 residues. Germline loops: CDR1 SGDLS, CDR2 YYNGEE. V trimming: 0 bases; J trimming: 0 bases; junction bases outside the gene matches: 4.

This clone was observed once. This chain links TRBV28 with TRBJ2-5; D is possibly TRBD1 or TRBD2 (6 bases each). V gave up 5 bases and J gave up 0 bases, with 13 bases separating them. The CDR3 covers 15 residues. Germline values: CDR1 MDHEN, CDR2 SYDVKM. The CDR3 DNA follows: TGTGCCAGCAGTGGAGGGGGACGGAACCAAGAGACCCAGTACTTC. This codes for CASSGGGRNQETQYF. The full variable domain, with the rest looked up from reference TRBV28 and TRBJ2-5, is DVKVTQSSRYLVKRTGEKVFLECVQDMDHENMFWYRQDPGLGLRLIYFSYDVKMKEKGDIPEGYSVSREKKERFSLILESASTNQTSMYLCASSGGGRNQETQYFGPGTRLLVL.

This sequence joins TRBV7-8 and TRBJ2-1; no clear D gene. Trimming stripped 4 bases from V and 0 bases from J, with 7 bases between. Germline values: CDR1 SGHVS, CDR2 FQNEAQ. The CDR3 is made up of 14 amino acids. CDR3 amino acids: CASSWETSYNEQFF. For the CDR3, the DNA is TGTGCCAGCAGCTGGGAAACCTCCTACAATGAGCAGTTCTTC.

The chain is built from TRBV4-2 and TRBJ2-3, with a tentative D call TRBD2 (5 bases). Germline-derived CDR1 and CDR2 are LGHNA and YNFKEQ. CDR3 length: 16 amino acids. V lost 0 bases and J 0 bases, leaving 10 bases between the germline ends. CDR3: CASSQDLASSTDTQYF. The CDR3 nucleotides are TGTGCCAGCAGCCAAGACCTAGCCTCTAGCACAGATACGCAGTATTTT.

The chain links TRBV5-4 to TRBJ2-7; TRBD1 aligns across 10 bases. Germline assignment: CDR1 SGHNT and CDR2 YYREEE (reference sequence). The CDR3 length is 14 residues. V lost 3 bases and J lost 3; bases outside the gene matches: 3. The chain's CDR3 is CASSSRTGGYEQYF. DNA for the CDR3: TGTGCCAGCAGCTCGCGGACAGGGGGCTACGAGCAGTACTTC. Full variable domain (remainder filled in from reference TRBV5-4 and TRBJ2-7): ETGVTQSPTHLIKTRGQQVTLRCSSQSGHNTVSWYQQALGQGPQFIFQYYREEENGRGNFPPRFSGLQFPNYSSELNVNALELDDSALYLCASSSRTGGYEQYFGPGTRLTVT.

The rearrangement joins TRBV5-4 to TRBJ1-5; D is uncertain. The CDR3 is made up of 15 amino acids. Germline CDR1 reads SGHNT; CDR2 reads YYREEE (reference sequence). The V gene lost 4 bases and the J gene lost 4 bases, with 15 bases spanning the gap. The CDR3 DNA follows: TGTGCCAGCAGCGCCTCCCCTGCCGGGAATCAGCCCCAGCATTTT. Translation: CASSASPAGNQPQHF.

V gene TRBV5-5 combines with J gene TRBJ2-2; TRBD1 is a possible D gene (5 bases). The CDR3 loop spans 13 amino acids. The V end was cut by 4 bases, the J end by 10 bases, with 14 bases between. From germline, CDR1 is SGHKS and CDR2 YYEKEE (reference sequence). CDR3 nucleotide sequence: TGTGCCAGCAGCGCCTTAGGGGCGGAGGAGCTGTTTTTT. This translates into CASSALGAEELFF.